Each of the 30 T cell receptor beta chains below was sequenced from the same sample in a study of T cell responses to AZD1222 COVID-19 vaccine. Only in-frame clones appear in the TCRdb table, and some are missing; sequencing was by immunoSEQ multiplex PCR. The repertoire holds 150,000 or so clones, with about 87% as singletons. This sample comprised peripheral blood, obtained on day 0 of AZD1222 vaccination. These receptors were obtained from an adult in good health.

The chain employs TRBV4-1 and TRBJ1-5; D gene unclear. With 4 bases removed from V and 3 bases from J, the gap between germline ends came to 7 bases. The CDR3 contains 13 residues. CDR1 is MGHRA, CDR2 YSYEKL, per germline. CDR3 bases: TGCGCCAGCAGCCTCGGTCCCAATCAGCCCCAGCATTTT. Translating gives CASSLGPNQPQHF.

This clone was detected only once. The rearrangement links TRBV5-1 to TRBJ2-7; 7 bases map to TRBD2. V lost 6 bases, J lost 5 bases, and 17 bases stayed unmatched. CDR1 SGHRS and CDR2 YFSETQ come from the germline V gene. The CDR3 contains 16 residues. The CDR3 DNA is TGCGCCAGCAACGATCCCCGCGGGGGTGGAGGGGACGAGCAGTACTTC. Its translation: CASNDPRGGGGDEQYF.

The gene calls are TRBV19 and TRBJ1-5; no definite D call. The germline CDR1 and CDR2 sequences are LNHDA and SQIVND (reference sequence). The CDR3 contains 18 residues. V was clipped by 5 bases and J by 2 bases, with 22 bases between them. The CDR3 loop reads CASSRSAAVRGGNQPQHF. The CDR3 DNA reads TGTGCCAGTAGTCGTTCGGCCGCAGTACGGGGAGGCAATCAGCCCCAGCATTTT.

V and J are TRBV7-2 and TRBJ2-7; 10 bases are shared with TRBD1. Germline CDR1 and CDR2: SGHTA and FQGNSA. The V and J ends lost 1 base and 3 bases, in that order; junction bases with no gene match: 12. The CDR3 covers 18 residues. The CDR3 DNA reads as TGTGCCAGCAGCTTAGGAGTTACCGGGACAGGGGCCTTCTACGAGCAGTACTTC. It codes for CASSLGVTGTGAFYEQYF.

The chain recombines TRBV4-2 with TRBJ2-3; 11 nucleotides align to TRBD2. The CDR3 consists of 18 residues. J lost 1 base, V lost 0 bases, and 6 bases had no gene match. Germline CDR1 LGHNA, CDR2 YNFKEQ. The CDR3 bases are TGTGCCAGCAGCCAAGATTTACAACTAGCGGGGGGCACAGATACGCAGTATTTT. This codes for CASSQDLQLAGGTDTQYF.

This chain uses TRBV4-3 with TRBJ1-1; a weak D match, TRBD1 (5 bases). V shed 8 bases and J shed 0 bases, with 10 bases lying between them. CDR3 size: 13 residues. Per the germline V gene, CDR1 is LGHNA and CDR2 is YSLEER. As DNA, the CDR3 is TGCGCCAGCGGAATACAGGTGAACACTGAAGCTTTCTTT. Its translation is CASGIQVNTEAFF.

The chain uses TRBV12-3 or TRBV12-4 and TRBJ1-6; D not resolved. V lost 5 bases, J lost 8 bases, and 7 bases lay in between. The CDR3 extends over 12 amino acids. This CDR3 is CASSLDYSPLHF. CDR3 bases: TGTGCCAGCAGTCTCGACTATTCACCCCTCCACTTT.

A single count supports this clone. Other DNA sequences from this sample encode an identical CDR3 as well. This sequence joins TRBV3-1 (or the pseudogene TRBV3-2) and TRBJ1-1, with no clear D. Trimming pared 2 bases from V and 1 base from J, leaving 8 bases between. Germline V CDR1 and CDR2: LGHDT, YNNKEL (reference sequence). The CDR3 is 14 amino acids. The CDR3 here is CASSQLQANTEAFF. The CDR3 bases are TGTGCCAGCAGCCAACTCCAGGCGAACACTGAAGCTTTCTTT.

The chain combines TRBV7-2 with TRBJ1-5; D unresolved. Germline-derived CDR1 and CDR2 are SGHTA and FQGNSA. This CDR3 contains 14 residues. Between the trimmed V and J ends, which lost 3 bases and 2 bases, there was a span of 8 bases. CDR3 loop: CASSFEGGNQPQHF. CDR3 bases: TGTGCCAGCAGCTTCGAGGGAGGCAATCAGCCCCAGCATTTT.

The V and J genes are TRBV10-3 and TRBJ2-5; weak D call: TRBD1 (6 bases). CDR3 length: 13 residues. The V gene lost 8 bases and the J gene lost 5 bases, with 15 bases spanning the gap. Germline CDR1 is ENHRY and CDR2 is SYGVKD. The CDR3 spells CAIGLRGVETQYF. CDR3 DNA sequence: TGTGCCATCGGACTCAGGGGCGTGGAGACCCAGTACTTC.

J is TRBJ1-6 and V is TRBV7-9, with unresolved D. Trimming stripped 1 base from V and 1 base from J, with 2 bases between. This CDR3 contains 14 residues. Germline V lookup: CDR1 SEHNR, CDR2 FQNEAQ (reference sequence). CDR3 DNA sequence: TGTGCCAGCAGCTTAGAGTCCTATAATTCACCCCTCCACTTT. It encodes CASSLESYNSPLHF.

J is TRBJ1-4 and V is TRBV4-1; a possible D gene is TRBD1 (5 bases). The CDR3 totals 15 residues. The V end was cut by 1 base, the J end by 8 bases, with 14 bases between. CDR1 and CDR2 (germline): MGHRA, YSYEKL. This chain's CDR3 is CASSQGRLEGEKLFF. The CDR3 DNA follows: TGCGCCAGCAGCCAAGGGCGGCTGGAGGGGGAAAAACTGTTTTTT.

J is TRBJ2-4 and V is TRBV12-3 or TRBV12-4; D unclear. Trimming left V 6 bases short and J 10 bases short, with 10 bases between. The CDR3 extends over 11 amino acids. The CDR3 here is CASSPDWIQYF. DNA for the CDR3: TGTGCCAGCAGCCCCGACTGGATTCAGTACTTC.

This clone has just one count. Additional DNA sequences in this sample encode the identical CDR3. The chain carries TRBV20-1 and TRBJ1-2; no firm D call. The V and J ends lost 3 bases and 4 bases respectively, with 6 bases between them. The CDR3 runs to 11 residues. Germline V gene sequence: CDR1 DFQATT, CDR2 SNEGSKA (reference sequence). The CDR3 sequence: CSASGGYGYTF. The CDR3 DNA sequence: TGCAGTGCTAGCGGCGGCTATGGCTACACCTTC.

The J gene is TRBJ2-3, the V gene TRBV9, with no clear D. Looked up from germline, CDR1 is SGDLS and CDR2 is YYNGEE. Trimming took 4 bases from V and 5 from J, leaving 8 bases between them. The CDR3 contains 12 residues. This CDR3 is CASSPLVDTQYF. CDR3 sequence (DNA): TGTGCCAGCAGCCCCCTCGTAGATACGCAGTATTTT.

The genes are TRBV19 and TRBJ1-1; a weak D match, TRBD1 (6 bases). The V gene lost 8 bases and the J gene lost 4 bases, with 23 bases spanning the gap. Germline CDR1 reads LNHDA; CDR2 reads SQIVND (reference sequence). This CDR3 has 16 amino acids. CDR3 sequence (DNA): TGTGCCAGTCGGTTTGGGGGGGCCAAAGCTGGCACTGAAGCTTTCTTT. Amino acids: CASRFGGAKAGTEAFF.

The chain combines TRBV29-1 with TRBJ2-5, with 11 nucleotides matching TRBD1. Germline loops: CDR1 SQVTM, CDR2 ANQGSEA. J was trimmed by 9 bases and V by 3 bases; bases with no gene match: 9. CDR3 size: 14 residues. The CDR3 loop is CSVEDRGRPGSQYF. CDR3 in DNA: TGCAGCGTTGAGGACAGGGGGCGACCAGGGTCCCAGTACTTC. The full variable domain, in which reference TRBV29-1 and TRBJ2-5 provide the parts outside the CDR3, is SAVISQKPSRDICQRGTSLTIQCQVDSQVTMMFWYRQQPGQSLTLIATANQGSEATYESGFVIDKFPISRPNLTFSTLTVSNMSPEDSSIYLCSVEDRGRPGSQYFGPGTRLLVL.

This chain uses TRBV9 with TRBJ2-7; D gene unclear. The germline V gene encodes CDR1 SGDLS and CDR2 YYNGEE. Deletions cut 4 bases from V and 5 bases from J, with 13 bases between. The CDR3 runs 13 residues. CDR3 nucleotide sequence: TGTGCCAGCAGCCTTGGACCCGCGAACGAGCAGTACTTC. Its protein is CASSLGPANEQYF.

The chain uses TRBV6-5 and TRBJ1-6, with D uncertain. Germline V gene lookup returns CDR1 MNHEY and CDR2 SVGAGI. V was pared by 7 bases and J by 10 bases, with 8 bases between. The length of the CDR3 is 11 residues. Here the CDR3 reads CASMGNSPLHF. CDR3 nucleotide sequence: TGTGCCAGCATGGGGAACTCACCCCTCCACTTT.

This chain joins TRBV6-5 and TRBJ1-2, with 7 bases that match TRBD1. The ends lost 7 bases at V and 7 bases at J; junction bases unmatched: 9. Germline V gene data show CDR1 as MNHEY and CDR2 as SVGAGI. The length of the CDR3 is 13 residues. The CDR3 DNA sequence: TGTGCCAGCAATCCGACAGGGTCGGTTGGCTACACCTTC. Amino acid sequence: CASNPTGSVGYTF.

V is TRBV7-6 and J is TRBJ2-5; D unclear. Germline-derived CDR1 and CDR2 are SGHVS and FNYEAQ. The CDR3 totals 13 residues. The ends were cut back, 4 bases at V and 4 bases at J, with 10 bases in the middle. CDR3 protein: CASSSARLETQYF. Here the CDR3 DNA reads TGTGCCAGCAGCTCTGCTAGGTTAGAGACCCAGTACTTC.

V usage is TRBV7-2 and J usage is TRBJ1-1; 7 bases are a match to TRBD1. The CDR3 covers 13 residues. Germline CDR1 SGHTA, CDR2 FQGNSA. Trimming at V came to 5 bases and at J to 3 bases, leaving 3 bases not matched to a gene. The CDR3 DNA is TGTGCCAGCAGCCCCGACAGGGACACTGAAGCTTTCTTT. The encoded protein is CASSPDRDTEAFF.

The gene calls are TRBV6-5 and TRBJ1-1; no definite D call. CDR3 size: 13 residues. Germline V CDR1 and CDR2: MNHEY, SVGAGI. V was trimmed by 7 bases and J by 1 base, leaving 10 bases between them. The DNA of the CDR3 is TGTGCCAGCAACCGAGGAGGGAACACTGAAGCTTTCTTT. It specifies CASNRGGNTEAFF.

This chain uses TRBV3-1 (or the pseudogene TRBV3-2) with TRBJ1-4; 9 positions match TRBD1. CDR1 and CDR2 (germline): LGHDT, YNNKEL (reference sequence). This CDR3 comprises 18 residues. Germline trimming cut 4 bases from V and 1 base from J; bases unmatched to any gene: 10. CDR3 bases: TGTGCCAGCAGCCGGGGGACAGGGATATCGCAAACTAATGAAAAACTGTTTTTT. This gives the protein CASSRGTGISQTNEKLFF.

CDR3 in amino acids: CASSPGDKSEQYF. The CDR3 nucleotides are TGTGCCAGCTCACCAGGGGACAAATCCGAGCAGTACTTC. The V call is TRBV18, the J call TRBJ2-7; TRBD1 might be the D (6 bases). V dropped 2 bases and J dropped 6 bases, with 11 bases sitting between them. This CDR3 is built from 13 residues. CDR1 is KGHSH and CDR2 is LQKENI in the germline V gene.

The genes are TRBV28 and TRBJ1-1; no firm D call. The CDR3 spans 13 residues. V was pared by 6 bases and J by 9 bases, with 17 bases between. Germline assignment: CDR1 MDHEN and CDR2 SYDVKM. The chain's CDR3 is CASSSGPSPKAFF. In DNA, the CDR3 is TGTGCCAGCAGCTCCGGGCCCTCCCCAAAAGCTTTCTTT.

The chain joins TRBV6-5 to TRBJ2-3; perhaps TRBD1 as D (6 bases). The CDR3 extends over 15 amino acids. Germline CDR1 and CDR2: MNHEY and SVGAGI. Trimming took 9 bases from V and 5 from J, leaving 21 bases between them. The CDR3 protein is CASSEGGVGRDTQYF. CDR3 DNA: TGTGCCAGTTCCGAAGGGGGTGTGGGGAGAGATACGCAGTATTTT.

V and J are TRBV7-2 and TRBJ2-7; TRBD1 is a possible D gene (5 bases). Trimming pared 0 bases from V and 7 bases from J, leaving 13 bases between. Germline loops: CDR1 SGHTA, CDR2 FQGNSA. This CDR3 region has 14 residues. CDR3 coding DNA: TGTGCCAGCAGCTTAGCCTTGGGGCTGGGGGAGCAGTACTTC. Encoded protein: CASSLALGLGEQYF.

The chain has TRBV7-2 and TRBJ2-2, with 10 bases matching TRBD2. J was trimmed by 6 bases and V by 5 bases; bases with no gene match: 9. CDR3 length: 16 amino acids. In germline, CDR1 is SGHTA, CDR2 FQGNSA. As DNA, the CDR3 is TGTGCCAGCAGCCACAGCGGGGGGGCCCTCGCCGGGGAGCTGTTTTTT. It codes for CASSHSGGALAGELFF.

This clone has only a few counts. The CDR3 bases are TGTGCCAGCAGTCCCCGGGACAGGGGCCTAGTGCGGCAGTACTTC. Encoded protein: CASSPRDRGLVRQYF. The J gene is TRBJ2-7, the V gene TRBV6-6, with TRBD1 identical over 10 bases. The CDR3 covers 15 residues. Germline V gene sequence: CDR1 MNHNY, CDR2 SVGAGI (reference sequence). Trimming at V came to 5 bases and at J to 9 bases, leaving 13 bases not matched to a gene.